Below are 4 T cell receptor beta chains sequenced from a single sample in a study of blood T cell repertoires in COVID-19. TCRdb's table, derived via immunoSEQ multiplex PCR, lists solely in-frame clones and lacks some. The repertoire holds 250,000 or so clones, with around 84% as singletons. Sequenced material: peripheral blood. These receptors were taken from a man in his 60s with acute or convalescent COVID-19.

This clone was recorded a few times. The chain is built from TRBV7-2 and TRBJ1-4; D is uncertain. Trimming shortened V by 5 bases and J by 1 base, and 14 bases separated the two germline ends. CDR1 is SGHTA and CDR2 is FQGNSA in the germline V gene. The CDR3 loop spans 16 amino acids. This chain's CDR3 is CASSQMSRLTNEKLFF. CDR3 coding DNA: TGTGCCAGCAGCCAAATGAGTCGTTTAACTAATGAAAAACTGTTTTTT.

This clone was picked up one time. V is TRBV28 and J is TRBJ1-1; TRBD1 might be the D (6 bases). The V and J ends lost 8 bases and 9 bases respectively, with 10 bases between them. CDR3 size: 10 residues. Germline V lookup: CDR1 MDHEN, CDR2 SYDVKM. CDR3 sequence (DNA): TGTGCCAGCGTAGACAGGAAAGCTTTCTTT. This encodes CASVDRKAFF.

The chain uses TRBV9 and TRBJ1-6; 9 bases agree with TRBD1. V lost 4 bases to trimming and J lost 7 bases; unmatched junction nucleotides: 3. Looked up from germline, CDR1 is SGDLS and CDR2 is YYNGEE. CDR3 length: 14 amino acids. CDR3 protein: CASSPTGGNSPLHF. The CDR3 DNA reads as TGTGCCAGCAGCCCCACAGGGGGCAATTCACCCCTCCACTTT.

V is TRBV15 and J is TRBJ1-2; 7 bases are a match to TRBD1. The CDR3 has 17 amino acids. Germline CDR1 is LNHNV and CDR2 is YYDKDF (reference sequence). V lost 5 bases to trimming and J lost 6 bases; unmatched junction nucleotides: 18. Written as DNA, the CDR3 is TGTGCCACCAGCTCCCGACAGGGTAAGGGACTCGTTGATGGCTACACCTTC. Translated, it gives CATSSRQGKGLVDGYTF.